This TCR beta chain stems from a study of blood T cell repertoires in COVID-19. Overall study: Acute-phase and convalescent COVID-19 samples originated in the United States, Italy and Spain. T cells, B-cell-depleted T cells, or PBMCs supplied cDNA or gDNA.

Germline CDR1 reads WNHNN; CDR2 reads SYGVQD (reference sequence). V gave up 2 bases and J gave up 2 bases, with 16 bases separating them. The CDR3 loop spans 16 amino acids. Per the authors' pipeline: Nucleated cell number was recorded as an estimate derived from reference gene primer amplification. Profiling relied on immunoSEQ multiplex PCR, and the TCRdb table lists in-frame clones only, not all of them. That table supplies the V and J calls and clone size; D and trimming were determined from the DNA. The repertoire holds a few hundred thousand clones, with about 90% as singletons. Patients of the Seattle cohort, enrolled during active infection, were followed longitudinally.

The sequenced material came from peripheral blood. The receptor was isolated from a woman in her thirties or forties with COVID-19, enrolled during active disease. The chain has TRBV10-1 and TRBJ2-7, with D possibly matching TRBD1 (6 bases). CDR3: CASSEADRIPTYEQYF. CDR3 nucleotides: TGCGCCAGCAGTGAGGCTGACAGGATACCTACCTACGAGCAGTACTTC.